This TCR beta chain was sequenced for a study of T cell responses to AZD1222 COVID-19 vaccine. Notes on the study in general: Baseline testing showed seropositivity in only 5 or 6 AZD1222 recipients. Nearly half of spike-specific TCRs reportedly target variant regions that are unmutated in the B.1.351 and B.1.1.7 variants.

The germline V and J ends were trimmed by 2 bases and 6 bases, with 8 bases remaining between them. Germline-derived CDR1 and CDR2 are SEHNR and FQNEAQ (reference sequence). CDR3 size: 12 residues. A word on this clone: Its antigen is currently unknown.

Pooling covered second doses at about 4 or about 12 weeks. Sequenced by immunoSEQ multiplex PCR; TCRdb stores in-frame clones only, minus some. The data contain some 78,000 clones, 83% of them singletons. The chain is built from TRBV7-9 and TRBJ2-7; D is ambiguous. This TCR was sampled from an adult who received the AZD1222 COVID-19 vaccine. The material sequenced was peripheral blood, taken 28 days after the second AZD1222 dose. The CDR3 is CASSLMVSEQYF. The DNA of the CDR3 is TGTGCCAGCAGCTTAATGGTTAGCGAGCAGTACTTC. Looking up the rest from reference TRBV7-9 and TRBJ2-7 gives the full variable domain: DTGVSQNPRHKITKRGQNVTFRCDPISEHNRLYWYRQTLGQGPEFLTYFQNEAQLEKSRLLSDRFSAERPKGSFSTLEIQRTEQGDSAMYLCASSLMVSEQYFGPGTRLTVT.